This TCR beta chain was obtained from a study of blood T cell repertoires in COVID-19. The overall study: Samples representing acute and convalescent COVID-19 were sourced from the United States, Italy and Spain. From T cells, B-cell-depleted T cells, or PBMCs came the material, which was cDNA or gDNA.

Per the original methods: Nucleated cell number was recorded as an estimate derived from reference gene primer amplification. Using immunoSEQ multiplex PCR, the repertoire was profiled, and TCRdb retains in-frame clones only, with some absent. V and J calls plus clone size are reproduced from that table; the DNA served to infer D and trimming. The sample has around 100,000 clones, 90% seen once. CDR1 KGHDR and CDR2 SFDVKD come from the germline V gene. The CDR3 spans 13 residues. J gave up 3 bases and V 7 bases, and 4 bases lay outside the gene matches. Sequencing was carried out using peripheral blood. The chain couples TRBV24-1 to TRBJ1-2, with 7 nucleotides matching TRBD1. The receptor's source is a man aged 50 or older with acute or convalescent COVID-19. The CDR3 protein is CATSTGDYYGYTF. The CDR3 region has the DNA TGTGCCACCAGCACAGGGGACTACTATGGCTACACCTTC.